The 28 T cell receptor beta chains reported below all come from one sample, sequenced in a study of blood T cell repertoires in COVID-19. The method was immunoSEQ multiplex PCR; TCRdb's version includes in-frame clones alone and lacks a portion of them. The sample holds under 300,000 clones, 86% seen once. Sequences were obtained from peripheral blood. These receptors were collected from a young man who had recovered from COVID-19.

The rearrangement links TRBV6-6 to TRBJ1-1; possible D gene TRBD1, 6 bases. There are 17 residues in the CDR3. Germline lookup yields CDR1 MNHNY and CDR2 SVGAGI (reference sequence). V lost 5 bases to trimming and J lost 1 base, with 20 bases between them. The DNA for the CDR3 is TGTGCCAGCAGTCCGCTGGACAGCCCTAAGCCGAACACTGAAGCTTTCTTT. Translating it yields CASSPLDSPKPNTEAFF.

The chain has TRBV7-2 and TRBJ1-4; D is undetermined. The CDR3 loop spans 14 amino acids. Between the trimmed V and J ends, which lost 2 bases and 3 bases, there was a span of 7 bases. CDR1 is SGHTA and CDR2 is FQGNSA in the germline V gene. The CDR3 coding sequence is TGTGCCAGCAGCTTAACCGGGGCTAATGAAAAACTGTTTTTT. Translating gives CASSLTGANEKLFF.

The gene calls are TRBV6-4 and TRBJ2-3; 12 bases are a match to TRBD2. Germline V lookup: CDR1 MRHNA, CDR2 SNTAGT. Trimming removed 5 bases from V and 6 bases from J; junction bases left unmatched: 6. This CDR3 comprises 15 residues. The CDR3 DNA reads TGTGCCAGCAGTATACTAGCGGGGGGAAGGGATACGCAGTATTTT. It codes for CASSILAGGRDTQYF.

The CDR3 here is CASSLEGEKLFF. The CDR3 nucleotides are TGTGCCAGCAGCTTGGAGGGGGAAAAACTGTTTTTT. The chain is built from TRBV7-9 and TRBJ1-4; D is possibly TRBD1 (5 bases). The ends were cut back, 3 bases at V and 8 bases at J, with 7 bases in the middle. Germline CDR1 reads SEHNR; CDR2 reads FQNEAQ (reference sequence). The CDR3 is 12 amino acids.

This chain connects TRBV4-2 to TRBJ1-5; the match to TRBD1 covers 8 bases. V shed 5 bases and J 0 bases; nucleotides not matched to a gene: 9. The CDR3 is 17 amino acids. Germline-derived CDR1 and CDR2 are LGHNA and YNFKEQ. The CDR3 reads CASSGGQGIYSNQPQHF. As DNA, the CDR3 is TGTGCCAGCAGCGGAGGACAGGGTATTTATAGCAATCAGCCCCAGCATTTT.

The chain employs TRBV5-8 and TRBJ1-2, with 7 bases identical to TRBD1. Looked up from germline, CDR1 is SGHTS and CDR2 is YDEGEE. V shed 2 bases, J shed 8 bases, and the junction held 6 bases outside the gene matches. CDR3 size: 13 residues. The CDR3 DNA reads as TGTGCCAGCAGCTTACAGGGGTCTTGGGGCTACACCTTC. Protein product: CASSLQGSWGYTF.

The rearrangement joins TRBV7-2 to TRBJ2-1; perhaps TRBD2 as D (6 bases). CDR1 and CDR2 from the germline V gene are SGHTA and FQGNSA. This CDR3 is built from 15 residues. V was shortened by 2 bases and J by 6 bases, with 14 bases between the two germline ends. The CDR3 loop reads CASSLFPGVTNEQFF. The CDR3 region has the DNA TGTGCCAGCAGCTTATTTCCGGGGGTAACCAATGAGCAGTTCTTC.

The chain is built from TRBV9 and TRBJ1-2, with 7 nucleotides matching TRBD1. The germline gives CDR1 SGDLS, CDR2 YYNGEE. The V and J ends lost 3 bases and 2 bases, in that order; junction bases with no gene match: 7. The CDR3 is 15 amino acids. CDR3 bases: TGTGCCAGCAGCGCCCGACAGGGTCCGAACTATGGCTACACCTTC. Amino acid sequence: CASSARQGPNYGYTF.

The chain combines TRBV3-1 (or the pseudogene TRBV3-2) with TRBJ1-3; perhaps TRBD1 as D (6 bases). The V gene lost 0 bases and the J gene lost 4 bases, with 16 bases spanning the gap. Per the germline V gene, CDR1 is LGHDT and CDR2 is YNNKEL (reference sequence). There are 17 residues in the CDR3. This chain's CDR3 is CASSQDSGVSRGNTIYF. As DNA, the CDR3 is TGTGCCAGCAGCCAAGATTCAGGGGTCTCTCGGGGAAACACCATATATTTT.

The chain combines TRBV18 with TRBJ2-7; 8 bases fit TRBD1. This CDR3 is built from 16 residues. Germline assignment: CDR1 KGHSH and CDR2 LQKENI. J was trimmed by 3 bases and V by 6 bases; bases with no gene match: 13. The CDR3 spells CASSLALPGQDYEQYF. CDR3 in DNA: TGTGCCAGCTCGCTCGCCCTACCGGGACAGGACTACGAGCAGTACTTC.

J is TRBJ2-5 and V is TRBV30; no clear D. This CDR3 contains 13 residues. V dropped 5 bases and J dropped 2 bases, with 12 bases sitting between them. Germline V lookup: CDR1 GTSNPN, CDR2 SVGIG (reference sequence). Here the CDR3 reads CAWSGGLQETQYF. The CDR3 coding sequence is TGTGCCTGGTCGGGTGGCCTGCAAGAGACCCAGTACTTC.

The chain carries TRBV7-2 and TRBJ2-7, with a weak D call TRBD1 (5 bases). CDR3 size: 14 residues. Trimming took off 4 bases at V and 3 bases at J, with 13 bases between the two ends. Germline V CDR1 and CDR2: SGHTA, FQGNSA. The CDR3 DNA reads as TGTGCCAGCAGCTCCAGGGTTCTCGGCTACGAGCAGTACTTC. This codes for CASSSRVLGYEQYF.

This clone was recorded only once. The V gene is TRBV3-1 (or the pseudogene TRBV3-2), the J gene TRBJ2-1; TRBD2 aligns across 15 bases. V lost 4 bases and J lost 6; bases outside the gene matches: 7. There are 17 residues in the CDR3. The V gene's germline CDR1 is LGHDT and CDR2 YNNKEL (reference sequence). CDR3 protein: CASSRGRTSGGANEQFF. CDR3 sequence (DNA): TGTGCCAGCAGCCGGGGCCGGACTAGCGGGGGGGCCAATGAGCAGTTCTTC.

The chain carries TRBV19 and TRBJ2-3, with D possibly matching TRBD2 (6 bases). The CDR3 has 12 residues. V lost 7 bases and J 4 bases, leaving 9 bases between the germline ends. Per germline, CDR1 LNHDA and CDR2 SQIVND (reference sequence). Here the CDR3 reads CASMGGPDTQYF. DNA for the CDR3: TGTGCCAGTATGGGGGGACCAGATACGCAGTATTTT.

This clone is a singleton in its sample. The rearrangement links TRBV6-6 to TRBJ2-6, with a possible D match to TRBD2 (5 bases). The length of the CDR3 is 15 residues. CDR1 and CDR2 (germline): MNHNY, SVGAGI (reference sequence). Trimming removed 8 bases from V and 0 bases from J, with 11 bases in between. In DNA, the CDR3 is TGTGCCAGCGACGGCGAGGGCTCTGGGGCCAACGTCCTGACTTTC. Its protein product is CASDGEGSGANVLTF.

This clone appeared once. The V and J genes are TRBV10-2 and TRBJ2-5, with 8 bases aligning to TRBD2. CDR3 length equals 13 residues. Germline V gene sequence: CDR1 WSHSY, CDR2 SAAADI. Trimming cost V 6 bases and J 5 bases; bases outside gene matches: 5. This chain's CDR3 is CASRRGVSETQYF. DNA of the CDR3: TGCGCCAGCAGGCGGGGGGTTTCCGAGACCCAGTACTTC.

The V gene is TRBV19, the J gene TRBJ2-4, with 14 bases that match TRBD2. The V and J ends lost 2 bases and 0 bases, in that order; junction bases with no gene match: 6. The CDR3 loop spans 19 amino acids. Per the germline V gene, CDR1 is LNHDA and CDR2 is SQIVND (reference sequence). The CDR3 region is CASSISGLAGVGAKNIQYF. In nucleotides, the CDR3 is TGTGCCAGTAGTATATCGGGACTAGCGGGGGTTGGAGCCAAAAACATTCAGTACTTC.

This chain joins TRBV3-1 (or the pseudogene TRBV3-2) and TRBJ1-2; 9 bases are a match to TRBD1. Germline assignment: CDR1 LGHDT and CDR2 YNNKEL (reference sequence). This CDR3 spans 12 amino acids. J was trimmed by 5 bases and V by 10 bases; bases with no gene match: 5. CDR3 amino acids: CATQTGGYGYTF. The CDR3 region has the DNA TGTGCCACCCAGACAGGGGGATATGGCTACACCTTC.

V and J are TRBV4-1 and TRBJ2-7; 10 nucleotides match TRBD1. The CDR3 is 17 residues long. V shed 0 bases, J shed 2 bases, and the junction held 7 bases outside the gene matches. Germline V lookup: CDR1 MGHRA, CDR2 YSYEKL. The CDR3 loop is CASSQEWSGTGAYEQYF. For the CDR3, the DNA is TGCGCCAGCAGCCAAGAGTGGAGCGGGACAGGGGCCTACGAGCAGTACTTC.

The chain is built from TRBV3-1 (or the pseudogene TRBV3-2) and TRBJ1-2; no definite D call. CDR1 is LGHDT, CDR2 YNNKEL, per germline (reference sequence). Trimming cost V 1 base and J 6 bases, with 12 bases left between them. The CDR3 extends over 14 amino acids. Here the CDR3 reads CASSQGGMLDGYTF. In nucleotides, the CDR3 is TGTGCCAGCAGCCAAGGAGGGATGTTGGATGGCTACACCTTC.

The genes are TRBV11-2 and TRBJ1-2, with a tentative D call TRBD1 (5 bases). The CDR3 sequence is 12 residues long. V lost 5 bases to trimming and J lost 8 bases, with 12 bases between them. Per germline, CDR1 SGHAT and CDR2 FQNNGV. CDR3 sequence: CASSRQSRGYTF. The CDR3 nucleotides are TGTGCCAGCAGCAGACAGTCTCGGGGCTACACCTTC.

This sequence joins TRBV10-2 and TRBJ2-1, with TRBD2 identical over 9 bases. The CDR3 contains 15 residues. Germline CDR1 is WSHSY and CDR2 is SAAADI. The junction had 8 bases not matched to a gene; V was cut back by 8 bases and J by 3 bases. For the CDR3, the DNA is TGCGCCAGCCTCATTGAGCGGGGGGTCTACAATGAGCAGTTCTTC. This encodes CASLIERGVYNEQFF.

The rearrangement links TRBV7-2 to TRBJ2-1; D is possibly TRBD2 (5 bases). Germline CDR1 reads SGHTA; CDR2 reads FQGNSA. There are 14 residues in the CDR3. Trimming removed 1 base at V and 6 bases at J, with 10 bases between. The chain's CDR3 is CASSLGTWPNEQFF. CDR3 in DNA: TGTGCCAGCAGCTTAGGGACTTGGCCCAATGAGCAGTTCTTC.

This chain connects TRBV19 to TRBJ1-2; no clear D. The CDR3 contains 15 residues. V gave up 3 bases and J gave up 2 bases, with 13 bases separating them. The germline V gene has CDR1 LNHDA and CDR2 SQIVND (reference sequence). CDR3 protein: CASSIFSAVNYGYTF. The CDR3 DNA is TGTGCCAGTAGTATCTTCTCCGCGGTAAACTATGGCTACACCTTC.

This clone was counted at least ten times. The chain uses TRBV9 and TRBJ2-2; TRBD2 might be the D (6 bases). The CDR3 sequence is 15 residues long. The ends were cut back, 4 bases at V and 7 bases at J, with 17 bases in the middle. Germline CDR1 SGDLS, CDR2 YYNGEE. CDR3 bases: TGTGCCAGCAGCCTTCTCCCCGGGGGTGGCGGGGAGCTGTTTTTT. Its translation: CASSLLPGGGGELFF.

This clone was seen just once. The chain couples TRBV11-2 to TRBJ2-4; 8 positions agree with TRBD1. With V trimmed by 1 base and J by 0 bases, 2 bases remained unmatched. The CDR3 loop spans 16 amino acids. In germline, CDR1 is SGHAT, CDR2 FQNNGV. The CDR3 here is CASSLGQGLAKNIQYF. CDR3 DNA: TGTGCCAGCAGCTTAGGACAGGGGCTAGCCAAAAACATTCAGTACTTC.

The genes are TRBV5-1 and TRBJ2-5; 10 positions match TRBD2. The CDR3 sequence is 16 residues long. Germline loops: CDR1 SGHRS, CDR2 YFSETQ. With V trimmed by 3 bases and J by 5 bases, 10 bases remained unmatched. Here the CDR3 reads CASSWRSTSGAETQYF. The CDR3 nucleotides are TGCGCCAGCAGCTGGAGATCAACTAGCGGGGCTGAGACCCAGTACTTC. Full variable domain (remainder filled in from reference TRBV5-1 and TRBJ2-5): KAGVTQTPRYLIKTRGQQVTLSCSPISGHRSVSWYQQTPGQGLQFLFEYFSETQRNKGNFPGRFSGRQFSNSRSEMNVSTLELGDSALYLCASSWRSTSGAETQYFGPGTRLLVL.

CDR3 sequence (DNA): TGTGCCAGCTCACTCTCCCCCTCCGGGGGAAATCAGCCCCAGCATTTT. It is translated as CASSLSPSGGNQPQHF. The chain links TRBV18 to TRBJ1-5, with D perhaps matching TRBD1 (5 bases). CDR1 KGHSH and CDR2 LQKENI come from the germline V gene. Trimming pared 4 bases from V and 4 bases from J, leaving 17 bases between. This CDR3 spans 16 amino acids.